This TCR beta chain appears in the sequencing data of a study of T-cell reconstitution after alpha-beta-depleted transplantation in children. The TCRbeta library incorporated unique molecular identifiers. MiXCR was run by TCRdb on the PCR reads, yielding one entry per CDR3 protein. The table has over 550,000 distinct CDR3 sequences, 10% to 13% seen once. In its sample, this clonotype was seen a few times. The CDR3 spans 15 residues. Trimming pared 5 bases from V and 2 bases from J, leaving 19 bases between. Germline assignment: CDR1 DFQATT and CDR2 SNEGSKA (reference sequence). V and J are TRBV20-1 and TRBJ2-7; either TRBD1 or TRBD2 may fit D (5 bases each). This sample comprised PBMCs from the stem cell graft donor, obtained from the stem cell graft. This sequence was found in a human donor who donated a stem cell graft to a child with acute myeloid leukemia. In DNA, the CDR3 is TGCAGTGCTCCCCGAACGAGGGACGCCGCCTACGAGCAGTACTTC. Residues: CSAPRTRDAAYEQYF.